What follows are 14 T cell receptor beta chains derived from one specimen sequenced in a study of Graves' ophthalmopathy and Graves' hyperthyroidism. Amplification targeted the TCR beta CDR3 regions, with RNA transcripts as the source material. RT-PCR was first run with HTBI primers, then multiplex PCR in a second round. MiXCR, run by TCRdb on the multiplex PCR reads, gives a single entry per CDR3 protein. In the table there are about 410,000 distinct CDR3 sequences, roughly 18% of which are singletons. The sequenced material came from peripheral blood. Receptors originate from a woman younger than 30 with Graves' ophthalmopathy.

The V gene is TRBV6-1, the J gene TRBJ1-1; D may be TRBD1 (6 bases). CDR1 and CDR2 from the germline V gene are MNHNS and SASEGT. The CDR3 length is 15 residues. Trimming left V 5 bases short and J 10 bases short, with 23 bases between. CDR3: CASSPHRQVEVGAFF. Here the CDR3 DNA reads TGTGCCAGCAGTCCTCATCGACAGGTCGAAGTAGGAGCTTTCTTT.

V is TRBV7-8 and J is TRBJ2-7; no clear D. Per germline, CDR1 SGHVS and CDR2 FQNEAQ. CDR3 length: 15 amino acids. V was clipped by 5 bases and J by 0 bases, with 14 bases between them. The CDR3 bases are TGTGCCAGCAGCCTTTTCGGAACAAGCTCCTACGAGCAGTACTTC. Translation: CASSLFGTSSYEQYF.

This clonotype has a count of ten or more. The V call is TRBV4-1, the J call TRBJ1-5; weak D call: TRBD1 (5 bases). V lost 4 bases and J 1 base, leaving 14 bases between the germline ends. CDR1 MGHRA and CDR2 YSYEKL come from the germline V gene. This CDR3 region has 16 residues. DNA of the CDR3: TGCGCCAGCAGCCTTTACCAGGGTGAGAGCAATCAGCCCCAGCATTTT. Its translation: CASSLYQGESNQPQHF.

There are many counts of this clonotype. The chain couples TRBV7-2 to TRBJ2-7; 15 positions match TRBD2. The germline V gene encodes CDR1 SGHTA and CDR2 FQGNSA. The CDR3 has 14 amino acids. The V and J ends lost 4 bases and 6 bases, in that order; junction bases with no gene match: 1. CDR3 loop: CASSWTSGRAEQYF. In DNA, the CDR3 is TGTGCCAGCAGCTGGACTAGCGGGAGGGCCGAGCAGTACTTC.

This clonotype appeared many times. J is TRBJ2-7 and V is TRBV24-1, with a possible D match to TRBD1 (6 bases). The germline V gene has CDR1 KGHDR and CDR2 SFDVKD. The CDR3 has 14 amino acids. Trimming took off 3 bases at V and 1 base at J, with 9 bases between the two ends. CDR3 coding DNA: TGTGCCACCAGTGATCCGGACAGATCCTACGAGCAGTACTTC. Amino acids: CATSDPDRSYEQYF.

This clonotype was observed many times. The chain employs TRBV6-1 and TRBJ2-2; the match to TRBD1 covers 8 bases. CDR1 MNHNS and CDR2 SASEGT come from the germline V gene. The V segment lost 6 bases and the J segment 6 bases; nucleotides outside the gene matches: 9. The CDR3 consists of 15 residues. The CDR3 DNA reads TGTGCCAGCAGGGCCTTGACAGGGGCACCCGGGGAGCTGTTTTTT. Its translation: CASRALTGAPGELFF.

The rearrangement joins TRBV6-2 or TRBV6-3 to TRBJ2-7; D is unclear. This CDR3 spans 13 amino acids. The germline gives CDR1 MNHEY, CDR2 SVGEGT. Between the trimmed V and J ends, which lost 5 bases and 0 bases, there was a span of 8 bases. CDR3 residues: CASSRAISYEQYF. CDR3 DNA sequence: TGTGCCAGCAGTCGAGCGATCTCCTACGAGCAGTACTTC.

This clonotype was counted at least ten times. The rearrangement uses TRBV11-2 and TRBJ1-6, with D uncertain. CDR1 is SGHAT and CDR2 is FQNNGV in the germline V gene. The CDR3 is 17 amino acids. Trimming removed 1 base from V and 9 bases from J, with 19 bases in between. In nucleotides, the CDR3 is TGTGCCAGCAGCTTAGGTTTTTCGGCACGCCAGATTTCACCCCTCCACTTT. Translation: CASSLGFSARQISPLHF.

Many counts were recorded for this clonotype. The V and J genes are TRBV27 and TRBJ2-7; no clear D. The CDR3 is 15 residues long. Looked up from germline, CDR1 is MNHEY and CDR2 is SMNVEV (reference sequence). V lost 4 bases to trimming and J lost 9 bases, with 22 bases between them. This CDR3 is CASSSPTGQYARQYF. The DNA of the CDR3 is TGTGCCAGCAGTTCGCCCACCGGGCAATACGCGCGGCAGTACTTC.

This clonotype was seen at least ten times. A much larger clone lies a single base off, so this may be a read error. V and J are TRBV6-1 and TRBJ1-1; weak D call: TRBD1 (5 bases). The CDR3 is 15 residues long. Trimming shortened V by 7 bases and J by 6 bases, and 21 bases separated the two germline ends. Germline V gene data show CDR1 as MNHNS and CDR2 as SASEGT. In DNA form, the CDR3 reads TGTGCCAGCAAAGAAGGGTGGCAGGGAGCGGCTGAAGCTTTCTTT. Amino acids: CASKEGWQGAAEAFF.

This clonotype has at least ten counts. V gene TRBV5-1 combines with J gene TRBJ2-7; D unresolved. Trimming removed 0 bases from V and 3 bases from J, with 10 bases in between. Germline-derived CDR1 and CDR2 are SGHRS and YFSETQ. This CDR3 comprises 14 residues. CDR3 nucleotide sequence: TGCGCCAGCAGCTTGGAACCCCCCGACTACGAGCAGTACTTC. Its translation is CASSLEPPDYEQYF.

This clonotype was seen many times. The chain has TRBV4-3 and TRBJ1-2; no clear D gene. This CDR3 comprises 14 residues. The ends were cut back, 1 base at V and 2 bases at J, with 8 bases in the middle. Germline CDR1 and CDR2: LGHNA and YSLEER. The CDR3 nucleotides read TGCGCCAGCAGCCAAGTTACCCCAAACTATGGCTACACCTTC. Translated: CASSQVTPNYGYTF.

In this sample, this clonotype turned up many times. CDR3 in DNA: TGTGCCAGCAGAAATTCGGGACAGGGCTCCTACGAGCAGTACTTC. It encodes CASRNSGQGSYEQYF. This rearrangement joins TRBV28 to TRBJ2-7; 9 bases align to TRBD1. V was pared by 6 bases and J by 0 bases, with 6 bases of the junction left unmatched. In germline, CDR1 is MDHEN, CDR2 SYDVKM. The CDR3 sequence is 15 residues long.

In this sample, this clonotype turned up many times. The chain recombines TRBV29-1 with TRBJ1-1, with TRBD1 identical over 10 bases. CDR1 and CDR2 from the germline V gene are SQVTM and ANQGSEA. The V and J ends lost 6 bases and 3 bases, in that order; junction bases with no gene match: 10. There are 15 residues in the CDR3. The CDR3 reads CSVNGGTGEDTEAFF. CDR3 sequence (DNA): TGCAGCGTAAACGGGGGGACAGGGGAGGACACTGAAGCTTTCTTT.